This T cell receptor beta chain comes out of a study of PD-L1 blockade in urothelial cancer. Study-wide background: Anywhere from 0 to 3 prior chemotherapy regimens had been received by patients.

Described time point: peripheral blood 6 weeks after treatment start. Urothelial carcinoma affected the patients, and it was locally advanced or metastatic. The data were produced by immunoSEQ multiplex PCR, yet TCRdb's version contains in-frame clones alone and is incomplete. Among roughly 45,000 clones listed, about 80% were seen once. Only one count was recorded for this clone. Its matching antigen is unknown. Study-level points and caveats: When pretreatment blood TCR clonality was below the median, it predicted better survival.

The receptor comes from a man aged 55 to 70 with urothelial cancer. The specimen was PBMCs, collected around atezolizumab (anti-PD-L1) treatment.

The CDR3 sequence: CASSRTAVEQYF. CDR3 in DNA: TGTGCCAGCAGCCGGACAGCGGTTGAGCAGTACTTC. V usage is TRBV2 and J usage is TRBJ2-7; D perhaps matches TRBD1 (6 bases). V lost 6 bases and J lost 7, with 13 bases in between. The CDR3 sequence is 12 residues long. Germline lookup yields CDR1 SNHLY and CDR2 FYNNEI.